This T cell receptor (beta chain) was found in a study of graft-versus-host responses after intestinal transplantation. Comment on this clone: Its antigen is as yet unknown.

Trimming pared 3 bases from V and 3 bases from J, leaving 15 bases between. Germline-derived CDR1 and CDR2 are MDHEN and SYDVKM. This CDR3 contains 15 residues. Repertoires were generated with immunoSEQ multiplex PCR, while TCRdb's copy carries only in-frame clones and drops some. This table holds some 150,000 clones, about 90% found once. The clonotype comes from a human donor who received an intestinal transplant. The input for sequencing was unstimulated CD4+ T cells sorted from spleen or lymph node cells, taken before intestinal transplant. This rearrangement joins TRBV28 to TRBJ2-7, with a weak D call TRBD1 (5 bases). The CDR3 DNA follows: TGTGCCAGCAGTTTCGCCAGGGCCTTTGGCTACGAGCAGTACTTC. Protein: CASSFARAFGYEQYF.